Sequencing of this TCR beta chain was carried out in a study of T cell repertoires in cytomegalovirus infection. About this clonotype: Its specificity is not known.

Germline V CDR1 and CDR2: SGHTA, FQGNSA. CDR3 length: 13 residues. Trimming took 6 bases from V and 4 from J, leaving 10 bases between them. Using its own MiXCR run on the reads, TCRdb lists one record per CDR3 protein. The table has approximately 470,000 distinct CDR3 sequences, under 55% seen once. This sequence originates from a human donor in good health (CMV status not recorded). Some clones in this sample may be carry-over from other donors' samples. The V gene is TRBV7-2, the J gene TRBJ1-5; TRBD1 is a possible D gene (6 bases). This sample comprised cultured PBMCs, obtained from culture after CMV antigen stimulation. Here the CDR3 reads CASSTDRNQPQHF. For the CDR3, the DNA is TGTGCCAGCAGTACCGACAGGAATCAGCCCCAGCATTTT.